Sequencing of this T cell receptor (beta chain) was carried out in a study of T cell repertoires in cytomegalovirus infection. Study context: Well-studied HLA-B-restricted CMV epitopes were used in the study alongside recently identified HLA-C-restricted ones.

MiXCR, run by TCRdb on the reads, gives a single entry per CDR3 protein. Of some 560,000 distinct CDR3 sequences in the sample, 35% to 50% are singletons; the top ten hold about half. Per the germline V gene, CDR1 is SGHVS and CDR2 is FQNEAQ. The CDR3 contains 14 residues. V lost 1 base to trimming and J lost 9 bases, with 13 bases between them. About this clonotype: Its antigen is not known.

Overall study findings and caveats: The ex vivo response was dominated by HLA-C-restricted CMV-specific TCR beta clonotypes.

The TCR was taken from a human donor in good health (CMV status not recorded). Some clones in this sample may be carry-over from other donors' samples. The V gene is TRBV7-8, the J gene TRBJ2-1, with D possibly being TRBD1 or TRBD2 (5 bases each). The sample was cultured PBMCs, taken from culture after CMV antigen stimulation. Here the CDR3 DNA reads TGTGCCAGCAGCTTAGTCGGGGCCGATGTTGAGCAGTTCTTC. This sequence encodes CASSLVGADVEQFF.